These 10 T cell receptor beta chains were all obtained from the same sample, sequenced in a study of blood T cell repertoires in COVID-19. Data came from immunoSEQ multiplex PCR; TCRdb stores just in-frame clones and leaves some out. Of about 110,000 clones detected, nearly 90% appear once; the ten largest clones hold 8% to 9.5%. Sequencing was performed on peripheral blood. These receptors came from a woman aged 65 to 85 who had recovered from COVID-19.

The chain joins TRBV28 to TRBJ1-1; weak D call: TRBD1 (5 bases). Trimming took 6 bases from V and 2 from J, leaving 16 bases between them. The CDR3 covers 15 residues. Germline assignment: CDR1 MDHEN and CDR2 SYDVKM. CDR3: CASSSTWTINTEAFF. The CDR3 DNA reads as TGTGCCAGCAGCTCTACCTGGACAATCAACACTGAAGCTTTCTTT.

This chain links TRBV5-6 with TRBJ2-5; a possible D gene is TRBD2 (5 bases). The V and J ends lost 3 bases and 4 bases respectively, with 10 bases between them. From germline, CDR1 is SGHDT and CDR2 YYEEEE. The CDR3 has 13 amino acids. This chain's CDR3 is CASSSQLGETQYF. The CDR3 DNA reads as TGTGCCAGCAGCTCCCAACTAGGAGAGACCCAGTACTTC.

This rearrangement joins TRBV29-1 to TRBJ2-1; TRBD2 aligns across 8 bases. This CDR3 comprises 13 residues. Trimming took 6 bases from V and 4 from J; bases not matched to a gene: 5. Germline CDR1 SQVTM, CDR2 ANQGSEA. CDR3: CSVTLAVYNEQFF. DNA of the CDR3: TGCAGCGTCACACTAGCGGTGTACAATGAGCAGTTCTTC.

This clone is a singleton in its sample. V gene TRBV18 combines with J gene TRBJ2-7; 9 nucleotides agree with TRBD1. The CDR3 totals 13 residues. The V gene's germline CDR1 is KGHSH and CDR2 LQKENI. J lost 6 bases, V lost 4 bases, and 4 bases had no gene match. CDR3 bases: TGTGCCAGCTCACGCAACAGGGGGCCCGAGCAGTACTTC. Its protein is CASSRNRGPEQYF.

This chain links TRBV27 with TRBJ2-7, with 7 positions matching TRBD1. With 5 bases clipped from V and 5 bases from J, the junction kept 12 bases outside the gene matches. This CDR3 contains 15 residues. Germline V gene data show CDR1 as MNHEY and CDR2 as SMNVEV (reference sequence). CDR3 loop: CASSPRTGPGDEQYF. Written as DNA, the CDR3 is TGTGCCAGCAGTCCCCGGACAGGCCCAGGGGACGAGCAGTACTTC.

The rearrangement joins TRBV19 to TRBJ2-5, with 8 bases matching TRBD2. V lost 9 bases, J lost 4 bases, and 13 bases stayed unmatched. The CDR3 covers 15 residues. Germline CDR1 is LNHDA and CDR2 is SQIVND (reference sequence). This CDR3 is CASRPGGAGRETQYF. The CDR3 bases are TGTGCCAGCCGTCCCGGGGGGGCCGGGAGAGAGACCCAGTACTTC. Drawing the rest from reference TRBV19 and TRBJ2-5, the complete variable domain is DGGITQSPKYLFRKEGQNVTLSCEQNLNHDAMYWYRQDPGQGLRLIYYSQIVNDFQKGDIAEGYSVSREKKESFPLTVTSAQKNPTAFYLCASRPGGAGRETQYFGPGTRLLVL.

Here the CDR3 reads CAISERGTQSYEQYF. Written as DNA, the CDR3 is TGTGCCATCAGTGAGCGAGGAACGCAGTCCTACGAGCAGTACTTC. The chain links TRBV10-3 to TRBJ2-7; D is uncertain. The V gene lost 2 bases and the J gene lost 1 base, with 12 bases spanning the gap. The CDR3 runs 15 residues. CDR1 and CDR2 from the germline V gene are ENHRY and SYGVKD.

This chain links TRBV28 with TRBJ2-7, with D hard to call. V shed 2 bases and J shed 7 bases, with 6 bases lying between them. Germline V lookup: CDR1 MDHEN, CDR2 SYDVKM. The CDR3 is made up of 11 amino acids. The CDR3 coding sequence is TGTGCCAGCAGTTTAGTCGAGGAGCAGTACTTC. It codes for CASSLVEEQYF.

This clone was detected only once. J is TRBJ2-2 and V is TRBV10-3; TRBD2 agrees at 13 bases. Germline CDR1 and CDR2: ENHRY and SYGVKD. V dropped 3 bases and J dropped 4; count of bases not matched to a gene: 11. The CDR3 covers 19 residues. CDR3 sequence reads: CAISDGTGTSGKGTGELFF. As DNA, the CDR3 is TGTGCCATCAGTGACGGCACCGGGACTAGCGGGAAGGGCACCGGGGAGCTGTTTTTT.

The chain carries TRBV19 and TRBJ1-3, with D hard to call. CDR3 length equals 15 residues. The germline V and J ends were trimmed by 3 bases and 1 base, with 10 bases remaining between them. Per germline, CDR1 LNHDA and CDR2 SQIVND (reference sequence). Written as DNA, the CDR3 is TGTGCCAGTAGTATCCTCGGGGATTCTGGAAACACCATATATTTT. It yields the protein CASSILGDSGNTIYF.